Included here is one T cell receptor beta chain sequence, with context. Its antigen is not known. Constant-region reverse primers amplified full-length variable regions, followed by semi-nested Nested Universal Primer A PCR. TCRdb reprocessed the 5' RACE reads with MiXCR, giving one entry per CDR3 protein. The sample shows about 50,000 distinct CDR3 sequences, 17% of them seen only once. CD25-based Treg depletion was applied to purified naive CD4+ T cells. Overall study findings and caveats: Tumor-infiltrating Treg TCR alpha and beta sequences overlapped most with tumor naive CD4+ T cells, then blood naive.

This CDR3 spans 14 amino acids. The ends were cut back, 2 bases at V and 8 bases at J, with 13 bases in the middle. The V gene's germline CDR1 is SGHKS and CDR2 YYEKEE (reference sequence). The chain combines TRBV5-5 with TRBJ1-4, with D possibly matching TRBD1 (6 bases). This clonotype originated in a female donor with breast cancer. The sequenced sample consisted of naive CD4+ T cells sorted from blood. As for subset: naive CD4+ T cells, CD4+CD45RA+CD25-. CDR3 sequence: CASSFSGAEEKLFF. CDR3 in DNA: TGTGCCAGCAGCTTCTCGGGGGCAGAGGAAAAACTGTTTTTT.